The 16 T cell receptor beta chains given below trace back to one sample, sequenced in a study of blood T cell repertoires in COVID-19. The table came from immunoSEQ multiplex PCR; TCRdb's copy has only in-frame clones and leaves some out. This sample yields 360,000 or so clones, of which around 91% are seen a single time; 6.5% to 8% belongs to the top ten. The material sequenced was peripheral blood. These receptors were collected from a man aged 18 to 35 with active or convalescent COVID-19.

The CDR3 DNA follows: TGTGCCTGGAGCGTCAGGGGTTTGACCAGAACCGGGGAGCTGTTTTTT. Protein sequence: CAWSVRGLTRTGELFF. This chain joins TRBV30 and TRBJ2-2; TRBD1 is a possible D gene (6 bases). Germline assignment: CDR1 GTSNPN and CDR2 SVGIG (reference sequence). Trimming took 3 bases from V and 5 from J, leaving 19 bases between them. The CDR3 runs 16 residues.

This clone has a single count. The chain links TRBV5-1 to TRBJ2-1, with a tentative D call TRBD2 (5 bases). Trimming stripped 4 bases from V and 5 bases from J, with 16 bases between. This CDR3 comprises 15 residues. Germline V gives CDR1 SGHRS, CDR2 YFSETQ. In DNA form, the CDR3 reads TGCGCCAGCAGCGCGGGCGGCGGAACAGACAATGAGCAGTTCTTC. This codes for CASSAGGGTDNEQFF.

V usage is TRBV5-1 and J usage is TRBJ1-5, with D possibly matching TRBD1 (5 bases). The CDR3 has 14 residues. Trimming cost V 8 bases and J 2 bases, with 14 bases left between them. Germline V lookup: CDR1 SGHRS, CDR2 YFSETQ. This CDR3 is CASQGRVGNQPQHF. Here the CDR3 DNA reads TGCGCCAGTCAGGGCAGGGTCGGCAATCAGCCCCAGCATTTT.

The J gene is TRBJ1-5, the V gene TRBV6-2 or TRBV6-3, with TRBD1 identical over 7 bases. Germline lookup yields CDR1 MNHEY and CDR2 SVGEGT. The V and J ends lost 7 bases and 1 base, in that order; junction bases with no gene match: 10. This CDR3 spans 16 amino acids. The CDR3 nucleotides read TGTGCCAGCACCCCAGCGGAGGGGGCAAGCAATCAGCCCCAGCATTTT. Protein product: CASTPAEGASNQPQHF.

The V call is TRBV25-1, the J call TRBJ1-2; D is unclear. The CDR3 has 12 amino acids. Deletions cut 3 bases from V and 8 bases from J, with 10 bases between. Germline CDR1 is MGHDK and CDR2 is SYGVNS. This chain's CDR3 is CASSDSLLGYTF. In DNA, the CDR3 is TGTGCCAGCAGTGATTCCCTATTGGGCTACACCTTC.

This clone showed up just a few times. The J gene is TRBJ1-2, the V gene TRBV5-1; D is uncertain. Trimming removed 5 bases from V and 3 bases from J, with 11 bases in between. The CDR3 has 13 amino acids. CDR1 is SGHRS and CDR2 is YFSETQ in the germline V gene. This CDR3 is CASRYEIDYGYTF. The DNA for the CDR3 is TGCGCCAGCAGATACGAGATAGACTATGGCTACACCTTC.

The chain combines TRBV4-3 with TRBJ1-4; no clear D gene. V was cut by 1 base and J by 6 bases, with 12 bases left in between. Germline V gives CDR1 LGHNA, CDR2 YSLEER. CDR3 length equals 15 residues. The CDR3 sequence is CASSQARANHEKLFF. CDR3 nucleotides: TGCGCCAGCAGCCAAGCGCGGGCCAATCATGAAAAACTGTTTTTT.

This chain connects TRBV23-1 to TRBJ2-7, with TRBD1 identical over 7 bases. TRBV23-1 is an ORF for which the function is uncertain. The trim removed 4 bases at V and 3 bases at J, leaving 15 bases unmatched. The CDR3 spans 17 residues. The CDR3: CASSLAPPTGSVYEQYF. The CDR3 DNA is TGCGCCAGCAGTCTCGCACCTCCGACAGGGTCTGTCTACGAGCAGTACTTC.

The table lists this clone with a count of one. DNA of the CDR3: TGCAGCGTTGATGCGGGCTACGAGCAGTACTTC. Protein: CSVDAGYEQYF. J is TRBJ2-7 and V is TRBV29-1; D may be TRBD2 (5 bases). V was clipped by 3 bases and J by 3 bases, with 6 bases between them. The CDR3 length is 11 residues. In germline, CDR1 is SQVTM, CDR2 ANQGSEA.

This clone was observed a single time. This rearrangement joins TRBV3-1 (or the pseudogene TRBV3-2) to TRBJ1-6; TRBD1 is a possible D gene (6 bases). Between the trimmed V and J ends, which lost 0 bases and 7 bases, there was a span of 13 bases. Germline-derived CDR1 and CDR2 are LGHDT and YNNKEL (reference sequence). There are 16 residues in the CDR3. The CDR3 bases are TGTGCCAGCAGCCAAGATCCCACAGGGTGGAATTCACCCCTCCACTTT. It is translated as CASSQDPTGWNSPLHF.

The sample holds a few counts of this clone. This chain links TRBV7-9 with TRBJ2-2; D is unresolved. V was pared by 6 bases and J by 2 bases, with 16 bases between. CDR1 and CDR2 (germline): SEHNR, FQNEAQ (reference sequence). This CDR3 contains 16 residues. DNA of the CDR3: TGTGCCAGCAGTCAATATCGGGTGTCAAACACCGGGGAGCTGTTTTTT. The encoded protein is CASSQYRVSNTGELFF.

The chain carries TRBV7-3 and TRBJ1-1; TRBD1 aligns across 8 bases. The V and J ends lost 2 bases and 8 bases, in that order; junction bases with no gene match: 4. This CDR3 is built from 13 residues. The germline V gene encodes CDR1 SGHTA and CDR2 FQGTGA. The CDR3 DNA reads TGTGCCAGCAGCTTACGCGGACAGGGCGAAGCTTTCTTT. Translation: CASSLRGQGEAFF.

J is TRBJ2-5 and V is TRBV5-6; the D gene is possibly TRBD1 (7 bases). The V end was cut by 0 bases, the J end by 4 bases, with 13 bases between. Germline values: CDR1 SGHDT, CDR2 YYEEEE. The CDR3 consists of 15 residues. The CDR3: CASSLVAGGIETQYF. DNA of the CDR3: TGTGCCAGCAGCTTGGTGGCAGGGGGGATAGAGACCCAGTACTTC.

The chain couples TRBV7-2 to TRBJ2-7; D ambiguous. V was clipped by 3 bases and J by 2 bases, with 11 bases between them. This CDR3 spans 14 amino acids. Germline loops: CDR1 SGHTA, CDR2 FQGNSA. In DNA, the CDR3 is TGTGCCAGCAGCTTCGCCGCTACCGCCTACGAGCAGTACTTC. The encoded protein is CASSFAATAYEQYF.

This chain connects TRBV28 to TRBJ2-7; D is possibly TRBD1 (6 bases). Trimming removed 6 bases from V and 4 bases from J, with 10 bases in between. The CDR3 is 12 amino acids. Germline CDR1 reads MDHEN; CDR2 reads SYDVKM. CDR3 region: CASSERGYEQYF. In nucleotides, the CDR3 is TGTGCCAGCAGCGAAAGGGGGTACGAGCAGTACTTC.

This chain uses TRBV28 with TRBJ1-2; 7 bases match TRBD1. The length of the CDR3 is 14 residues. Germline V gene data show CDR1 as MDHEN and CDR2 as SYDVKM. V shed 5 bases, J shed 4 bases, and the junction held 7 bases outside the gene matches. CDR3 sequence reads: CASSPYGTAYGYTF. CDR3 DNA sequence: TGTGCCAGCAGTCCCTACGGGACAGCCTATGGCTACACCTTC.